This TCR beta chain emerged from a study of CD4 T cells in relation to SARS-CoV-2 and coronaviruses. Looking at the study overall: Controls used an HIV-1 Nef peptide pool or no peptide. Study observations and caveats: In approximately 71% of donors, memory CD4+ clonotypes crossrecognized SARS-CoV-2 and at least one common cold coronavirus spike.

This clone occurred once. Its antigen is unknown. Sequencing was performed with immunoSEQ multiplex PCR; in TCRdb, only in-frame clones are kept and a portion is missing. The profile covers some 30,000 clones, with approximately 80% appearing a single time and 15% to 20% taken by the ten largest. The CDR3 has 11 amino acids. Trimming removed 4 bases at V and 4 bases at J, with 6 bases between. Germline-derived CDR1 and CDR2 are SGHNT and YYREEE (reference sequence). CD4+ T cells from unexposed donors were obtained before the COVID-19 pandemic (2011-2018). Isolation of CD4+ T cells took place after nine to ten days in culture. Unexposed-donor CD4+ T cells were probed with SARS-CoV-2 S/N and four cold-coronavirus spikes, cells permitting. Cultures held two million PBMCs per well with around 10 IU/ml IL-2.

Sequenced: CD4+ T cells from PBMCs, cultured in vitro. The sequence was obtained from a human donor in good health. The V and J genes are TRBV5-4 and TRBJ2-7; D gene ambiguous. CDR3 sequence: CASSAQYEQYF. CDR3 DNA: TGTGCCAGCAGCGCCCAATACGAGCAGTACTTC.